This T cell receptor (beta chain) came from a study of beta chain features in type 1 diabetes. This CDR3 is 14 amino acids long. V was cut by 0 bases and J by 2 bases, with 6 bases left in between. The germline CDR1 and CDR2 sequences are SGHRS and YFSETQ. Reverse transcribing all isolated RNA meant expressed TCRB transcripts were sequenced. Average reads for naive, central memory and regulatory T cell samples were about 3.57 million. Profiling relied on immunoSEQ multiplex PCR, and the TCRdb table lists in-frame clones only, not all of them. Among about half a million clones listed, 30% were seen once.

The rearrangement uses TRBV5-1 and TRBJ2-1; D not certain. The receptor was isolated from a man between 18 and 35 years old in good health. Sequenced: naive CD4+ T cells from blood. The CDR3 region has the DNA TGCGCCAGCAGCTTGGTGGAACCCTACAATGAGCAGTTCTTC. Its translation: CASSLVEPYNEQFF.